The next 5 T cell receptor beta chains were all read from a single sample in a study of identical twins (dated by TCRdb to the mid-2010s). Libraries were constructed by 5' RACE. Sequencing was carried out with an Illumina HiSeq 2000. Using fastp trimming at Q25 and MiXCR clonotype assembly, TCRdb reanalyzed the public sequencing data and kept in-frame beta chains. Every CDR3 protein is listed once, alongside the most common genes and DNA of its rows. This sample comprises about 470,000 distinct CDR3 sequences, more than 20% of them detected only once. The ten largest clones represent about 2.7% of the sample. These data were also reused for a study on T cells expressing NK-cell markers.

What was sequenced was CD4+ T cells sorted from blood. The receptors originated from a woman younger than 35 in good health.

In its sample, this clonotype was seen a few times. The V gene is TRBV3-1, the J gene TRBJ1-1; D gene unclear. The V end was cut by 1 base, the J end by 0 bases, with 6 bases between. Germline V gene sequence: CDR1 LGHDT, CDR2 YNNKEL (reference sequence). CDR3 size: 14 residues. The CDR3 reads CASSQVQLNTEAFF. For the CDR3, the DNA is TGTGCCAGCAGCCAAGTACAGCTGAACACTGAAGCTTTCTTT.

The chain is built from TRBV25-1 and TRBJ2-6; D remains unclear. This CDR3 has 13 amino acids. CDR1 is MGHDK and CDR2 is SYGVNS in the germline V gene. V lost 5 bases, J lost 2 bases, and 4 bases lay in between. As DNA, the CDR3 is TGTGCCAGCAGTCACGCTGGGGCCAACGTCCTGACTTTC. Encoded protein: CASSHAGANVLTF.

CDR3 residues: CSARPYLDWGTYNEQFF. CDR3 bases: TGCAGTGCTAGACCCTACCTCGACTGGGGGACCTACAATGAGCAGTTCTTC. V and J are TRBV20-1 and TRBJ2-1; D might be TRBD1 or TRBD2, each matching 5 bases. The CDR3 is 17 residues long. The germline CDR1 and CDR2 sequences are DFQATT and SNEGSKA (reference sequence). The V gene lost 2 bases and the J gene lost 2 bases, with 19 bases spanning the gap.

The chain uses TRBV9 and TRBJ2-7; 7 positions match TRBD1. Trimming cost V 4 bases and J 5 bases; bases outside gene matches: 9. Germline-derived CDR1 and CDR2 are SGDLS and YYNGEE. The CDR3 is 14 residues long. This CDR3 is CASSTRQGPNEQYF. CDR3 nucleotides: TGTGCCAGCAGCACACGACAGGGCCCCAACGAGCAGTACTTC. The full variable domain, completed using reference TRBV9 and TRBJ2-7, is DSGVTQTPKHLITATGQRVTLRCSPRSGDLSVYWYQQSLDQGLQFLIQYYNGEERAKGNILERFSAQQFPDLHSELNLSSLELGDSALYFCASSTRQGPNEQYFGPGTRLTVT.

The gene calls are TRBV5-1 and TRBJ2-3; D may correspond to TRBD1 or TRBD2 (6 bases each). V was shortened by 4 bases and J by 0 bases, with 15 bases between the two germline ends. Looked up from germline, CDR1 is SGHRS and CDR2 is YFSETQ. The CDR3 has 16 residues. The CDR3 region is CASSEWGAFSTDTQYF. The CDR3, as DNA: TGCGCCAGCAGCGAATGGGGGGCCTTTAGCACAGATACGCAGTATTTT.